The TCR beta chain under discussion was sequenced for a study of identical twins. After template switching added a universal primer site, the resulting cDNA carried unique molecular identifiers. MiXCR was run by TCRdb on the 5' RACE reads, yielding one entry per CDR3 protein. The repertoire consists of 550,000 to 700,000 distinct CDR3 sequences, with 21% occurring once and the leading ten covering 4.3%. The CDR3 is 13 residues long. The germline V and J ends were trimmed by 4 bases and 2 bases, with 9 bases remaining between them. Germline V CDR1 and CDR2: DFQATT, SNEGSKA (reference sequence). These same records also appear under a second study, on T cells expressing NK-cell markers.

Sequencing was carried out using PBMCs. This clonotype was obtained from a woman aged 18-29 years in good health. This chain links TRBV20-1 with TRBJ1-5, with D tentatively TRBD1 (6 bases). CDR3 region: CSAKQGGNQPQHF. The DNA for the CDR3 is TGCAGTGCTAAACAGGGCGGCAATCAGCCCCAGCATTTT.